The 15 T cell receptor beta chains given below trace back to one sample, sequenced in a study of blood T cell repertoires in COVID-19 (dated by TCRdb to about 2020). The library relied on the immunoSEQ multiplex PCR assay. TCRdb obtained this table from immuneACCESS and retained in-frame rearrangements with V and J assigned. These tables miss some clones; where compared with another copy, unresolved V genes account for less than half of the shortfall, and the remainder is unexplained. The sample table records about 250,000 clones; roughly nine tenths of these occur just once. The ten largest clones add up to around 4.6% of the sample. Sequenced input: peripheral blood. Receptors originate from a woman in her thirties or forties who had recovered from COVID-19.

The rearrangement links TRBV5-5 to TRBJ1-4, with D perhaps matching TRBD1 (6 bases). V lost 4 bases and J 7 bases, leaving 17 bases between the germline ends. The CDR3 runs to 15 residues. Germline assignment: CDR1 SGHKS and CDR2 YYEKEE (reference sequence). In nucleotides, the CDR3 is TGTGCCAGCAGCCGTATCACAGGGACGATTGAAAAACTGTTTTTT. It encodes CASSRITGTIEKLFF.

The V gene is TRBV7-8, the J gene TRBJ1-5; weak D call: TRBD1 (5 bases). From germline, CDR1 is SGHVS and CDR2 FQNEAQ. Trimming took 1 base from V and 4 from J, leaving 8 bases between them. The CDR3 contains 14 residues. CDR3 bases: TGTGCCAGCAGCTTAGGACAGAAAAATCAGCCCCAGCATTTT. This gives the protein CASSLGQKNQPQHF. The variable domain in full, completed from reference TRBV7-8 and TRBJ1-5, reads GAGVSQSPRYKVAKRGQDVALRCDPISGHVSLFWYQQALGQGPEFLTYFQNEAQLDKSGLPSDRFFAERPEGSVSTLKIQRTQQEDSAVYLCASSLGQKNQPQHFGDGTRLSIL.

The rearrangement uses TRBV6-2 or TRBV6-3 and TRBJ1-5, with unresolved D. Germline values: CDR1 MNHEY, CDR2 SVGEGT. Trimming pared 0 bases from V and 1 base from J, leaving 13 bases between. The CDR3 extends over 17 amino acids. The CDR3 nucleotides read TGTGCCAGCAGTTACTCGAGCGTGGGTGGGAGCAATCAGCCCCAGCATTTT. Translation gives CASSYSSVGGSNQPQHF.

The chain employs TRBV6-5 and TRBJ2-1, with TRBD2 as a possible D gene (5 bases). This CDR3 has 14 amino acids. The germline V gene has CDR1 MNHEY and CDR2 SVGAGI. V shed 8 bases and J shed 8 bases, with 19 bases lying between them. The CDR3, as DNA: TGTGCCAGCCCCTCGGAAGGGAGTTCTTATGAGCAGTTCTTC. This codes for CASPSEGSSYEQFF.

The chain recombines TRBV28 with TRBJ1-5; D not resolved. The length of the CDR3 is 12 residues. Germline V gene sequence: CDR1 MDHEN, CDR2 SYDVKM. Deletions cut 5 bases from V and 7 bases from J, with 9 bases between. Here the CDR3 DNA reads TGTGCCAGCAGTCCCCCCCAGCAGCCCCAGCATTTT. This gives the protein CASSPPQQPQHF.

V is TRBV18 and J is TRBJ1-2; D is uncertain. Germline V gene sequence: CDR1 KGHSH, CDR2 LQKENI. This CDR3 comprises 13 residues. Trimming removed 0 bases at V and 8 bases at J, with 10 bases between. CDR3 loop: CASSPPVMEGYTF. The CDR3 DNA reads as TGTGCCAGCTCACCACCAGTTATGGAGGGCTACACCTTC.

This rearrangement joins TRBV10-2 to TRBJ1-5; 9 nucleotides agree with TRBD1. This CDR3 region has 14 residues. Germline V gene lookup returns CDR1 WSHSY and CDR2 SAAADI. With 3 bases clipped from V and 10 bases from J, the junction kept 7 bases outside the gene matches. The CDR3 loop reads CASSDLGTGPPQHF. The DNA for the CDR3 is TGCGCCAGCAGTGACTTGGGGACAGGGCCCCCCCAGCATTTT.

This clone was observed a single time. V and J are TRBV6-5 and TRBJ1-6; TRBD1 matches at 11 bases. Germline V gives CDR1 MNHEY, CDR2 SVGAGI. Germline trimming cut 3 bases from V and 8 bases from J; bases unmatched to any gene: 3. The CDR3 contains 15 residues. The CDR3 protein is CASSYWTGGDSPLHF. The DNA for the CDR3 is TGTGCCAGCAGTTATTGGACAGGGGGCGATTCACCCCTCCACTTT.

V and J are TRBV19 and TRBJ1-2; D possibly corresponds to TRBD1 (5 bases). Deletions cut 11 bases from V and 4 bases from J, with 14 bases between. The CDR3 extends over 12 amino acids. The germline gives CDR1 LNHDA, CDR2 SQIVND (reference sequence). Here the CDR3 reads CAGPGGVYGYTF. The CDR3 DNA sequence: TGTGCCGGGCCGGGGGGGGTCTATGGCTACACCTTC.

The chain recombines TRBV29-1 with TRBJ2-2; TRBD2 might be the D (6 bases). Germline CDR1 reads SQVTM; CDR2 reads ANQGSEA. This CDR3 comprises 13 residues. V was cut by 6 bases and J by 4 bases, with 12 bases left in between. The CDR3 here is CSVGLGGTGELFF. DNA for the CDR3: TGCAGCGTGGGATTGGGGGGCACCGGGGAGCTGTTTTTT.

CDR3 in DNA: TGTGCCAGCAGCGGGGACAGGGGTGGCTCACCCCTCCACTTT. Its protein is CASSGDRGGSPLHF. The chain is built from TRBV9 and TRBJ1-6; 10 positions match TRBD1. Trimming took 3 bases from V and 10 from J; bases not matched to a gene: 4. The CDR3 spans 14 residues. CDR1 and CDR2 (germline): SGDLS, YYNGEE.

The gene calls are TRBV18 and TRBJ2-2; the D gene is possibly TRBD1 (6 bases). The CDR3 runs to 15 residues. The V gene lost 3 bases and the J gene lost 5 bases, with 13 bases spanning the gap. Germline V CDR1 and CDR2: KGHSH, LQKENI. CDR3 loop: CASSPRTAVTGELFF. In DNA, the CDR3 is TGTGCCAGCTCACCCCGGACAGCGGTGACCGGGGAGCTGTTTTTT.

The CDR3 reads CASSSATGLEQYV. CDR3 nucleotide sequence: TGTGCCAGCAGCTCCGCGACAGGGCTCGAGCAGTACGTC. The chain has TRBV5-6 and TRBJ2-7, with 7 bases that match TRBD1. After removal of 3 bases from V and 6 bases from J, the junction contained 6 bases not matched to a gene. Germline CDR1 SGHDT, CDR2 YYEEEE. The CDR3 length is 13 residues.

V and J are TRBV28 and TRBJ1-2, with 7 positions matching TRBD1. J lost 7 bases, V lost 5 bases, and 4 bases had no gene match. The CDR3 is 12 residues long. Germline values: CDR1 MDHEN, CDR2 SYDVKM. The CDR3 here is CASSLNRGGYTF. CDR3 DNA sequence: TGTGCCAGCAGTCTTAACAGGGGTGGCTACACCTTC.

This clone showed up just once. V is TRBV11-2 and J is TRBJ2-1; 8 nucleotides align to TRBD2. The length of the CDR3 is 16 residues. Germline CDR1 is SGHAT and CDR2 is FQNNGV. V was clipped by 1 base and J by 7 bases; unmatched bases: 9. The CDR3 DNA sequence: TGTGCCAGCAGCTTAGGATCCAGCGGGAGATGGAATGAGCAGTTCTTC. Translation: CASSLGSSGRWNEQFF.